This is a list of T cell receptor beta chains from one sample in a study of response to subunit inactivated influenza vaccine. One entry per CDR3 protein, called by TCRdb with MiXCR from the RT-PCR reads. The sample contains approximately 490,000 distinct CDR3 sequences, 7.2% of which appear only once. This sample comprised PBMCs from blood, obtained about 24 months after vaccination. The receptors were sampled from a man between 50 and 69 years old who received an inactivated influenza vaccine. CDR3s include the opening cysteine and the closing phenylalanine or tryptophan. The D gene is left open where the match is weak. Clone sizes are given selectively: once, few, many, or a class where the clone is expanded.

D,size,J,V,CDR3,DNA
NA,once,TRBJ2-1,TRBV7-9,CASSLPTGEWNEQFF,TGTGCCAGCAGCCTACCCACGGGGGAGTGGAATGAGCAGTTCTTC
NA,few,TRBJ2-5,TRBV6-1,CASNPGKLGGQETQYF,TGTGCCAGCAACCCGGGAAAATTAGGAGGCCAAGAGACCCAGTACTTC
NA,few,TRBJ1-3,TRBV29-1,CSVRTPDSGNTIYF,TGCAGCGTCCGAACACCAGACTCTGGAAACACCATATATTTT
NA,few,TRBJ2-3,TRBV7-2,CASSLARFGLPGMDTQYF,TGTGCCAGCAGCTTAGCGCGCTTCGGCCTACCCGGCATGGATACGCAGTATTTT
TRBD1,few,TRBJ1-1,TRBV27,CASSPHPTGGAEAFF,TGTGCCAGCAGTCCACACCCTACAGGGGGGGCTGAAGCTTTCTTT
NA,many,TRBJ2-4,TRBV12-3/TRBV12-4,CASSSVGGGPKNIQYF,TGTGCCAGCAGTTCGGTCGGCGGGGGCCCTAAAAACATTCAGTACTTC
TRBD1,NA,TRBJ1-5,TRBV29-1,CSVTVGQGLGQPQHF,TGCAGCGTAACCGTGGGACAGGGGCTAGGTCAGCCCCAGCATTTT
NA,few,TRBJ1-3,TRBV5-1,CASSLEQSGNTIYF,TGCGCCAGCAGCTTGGAACAGTCTGGAAACACCATATATTTT
TRBD2,few,TRBJ2-2,TRBV7-8,CASSLNSGGPLTLNTGELFF,TGTGCCAGCAGCCTAAATAGCGGGGGGCCCCTCACTCTGAACACCGGGGAGCTGTTTTTT
NA,many,TRBJ2-5,TRBV5-1,CASSLSKTVQETQYF,TGCGCCAGCAGCTTGAGTAAGACAGTCCAAGAGACCCAGTACTTC
NA,many,TRBJ2-5,TRBV6-6,CASSGVGETQYF,TGTGCCAGCAGTGGGGTGGGAGAGACCCAGTACTTC
TRBD1,few,TRBJ2-7,TRBV30,CAWGSGTGALSSYEQYF,TGTGCCTGGGGCTCAGGGACAGGGGCACTTAGCTCCTACGAGCAGTACTTC
NA,NA,TRBJ2-7,TRBV9,CASSVFDTYEQYF,TGTGCCAGCAGCGTATTTGACACCTACGAGCAGTACTTC
NA,many,TRBJ2-7,TRBV29-1,CSVRQGWEQYF,TGCAGCGTGAGGCAGGGCTGGGAGCAGTACTTC
NA,many,TRBJ2-2,TRBV29-1,CSVYLQGHEAGELFF,TGCAGCGTTTACCTTCAGGGGCATGAGGCCGGGGAGCTGTTTTTT
NA,many,TRBJ1-1,TRBV7-9,CASSLEQVNTEAFF,TGTGCCAGCAGCTTAGAACAGGTGAACACTGAAGCTTTCTTT
NA,many,TRBJ2-1,TRBV2,CASSGRYEQFF,TGTGCCAGCAGTGGTAGATATGAGCAGTTCTTC
NA,many,TRBJ2-7,TRBV11-2,CASSLVGHQYRPYEQYF,TGTGCCAGCAGCTTAGTGGGACACCAATACCGACCCTACGAGCAGTACTTC
TRBD1,NA,TRBJ2-3,TRBV7-9,CASSLALGQKSTDTQYF,TGTGCCAGCAGCTTAGCGCTGGGACAGAAAAGCACAGATACGCAGTATTTT
NA,many,TRBJ2-7,TRBV21-1,CASSKGPQGGLYEQYF,TGTGCCAGCAGCAAAGGCCCCCAGGGAGGCCTTTACGAGCAGTACTTC
TRBD1,few,TRBJ2-2,TRBV7-2,CASSLNAQGATGELFF,TGTGCCAGCAGCTTAAATGCACAGGGGGCGACCGGGGAGCTGTTTTTT
TRBD1,few,TRBJ2-4,TRBV5-1,CASSFQGVKNIQYF,TGCGCCAGCAGCTTTCAGGGGGTCAAAAACATTCAGTACTTC
TRBD2,NA,TRBJ2-3,TRBV28,CASKLAGAVQDTQYF,TGTGCCAGCAAGCTAGCGGGCGCCGTTCAAGATACGCAGTATTTT
NA,NA,TRBJ2-1,TRBV7-8,CASSQDRTNEQFF,TGTGCCAGCAGCCAGGACAGAACGAATGAGCAGTTCTTC
NA,few,TRBJ1-4,TRBV21-1,CASSKEDRVYCEKLFF,TGTGCCAGCAGCAAAGAGGACAGGGTCTATTGTGAAAAACTGTTTTTT
NA,many,TRBJ2-7,TRBV7-8,CASSLVPQKTRGYYEQYF,TGTGCCAGCAGCTTAGTCCCCCAAAAGACTAGGGGATACTACGAGCAGTACTTC
NA,NA,TRBJ1-5,TRBV5-8,CASNPRGGRQPQHF,TGTGCCAGCAACCCCCGCGGGGGCAGGCAGCCCCAGCATTTT
NA,NA,TRBJ2-2,TRBV20-1,CSARDGFRGGGGELFF,TGCAGTGCTAGAGATGGATTTAGGGGAGGCGGCGGGGAGCTGTTTTTT
NA,few,TRBJ1-5,TRBV7-6,CASSQAYSNQPQHF,TGTGCCAGCAGCCAGGCGTATAGCAATCAGCCCCAGCATTTT
NA,few,TRBJ1-2,TRBV21-1,CASSNGRATSSGYTF,TGTGCCAGCAGCAATGGCAGGGCTACTTCTAGCGGCTACACCTTC
NA,NA,TRBJ2-2,TRBV20-1,CSARDMAGANTGELFF,TGCAGTGCTAGAGATATGGCAGGGGCAAACACCGGGGAGCTGTTTTTT
NA,few,TRBJ1-3,TRBV6-1,CASSPGVGRGNTIYF,TGTGCCAGCAGTCCCGGTGTGGGTCGGGGAAACACCATATATTTT
NA,many,TRBJ2-7,TRBV30,CAWSVDSPTMAYEQYF,TGTGCCTGGAGCGTGGACAGCCCTACGATGGCTTACGAGCAGTACTTC
TRBD1,many,TRBJ2-2,TRBV6-2/TRBV6-3,CASSPGGAGNTGELFF,TGTGCCAGCAGTCCAGGGGGCGCAGGGAACACCGGGGAGCTGTTTTTT
TRBD1,NA,TRBJ1-1,TRBV5-4,CASSSGDRGLGTEAFF,TGTGCCAGCAGCTCGGGGGACAGGGGGCTAGGCACTGAAGCTTTCTTT
NA,many,TRBJ1-4,TRBV10-3,CAISDPGGLWGEKLFF,TGTGCCATCAGTGACCCCGGCGGCCTTTGGGGTGAAAAACTGTTTTTT
NA,NA,TRBJ2-1,TRBV4-2,CASSQELWSAGHGEQFF,TGTGCCAGCAGCCAAGAACTGTGGTCGGCCGGGCACGGTGAGCAGTTCTTC
TRBD1,many,TRBJ2-7,TRBV18,CASSLFRDRGYEQYF,TGTGCCAGCTCACTATTCCGGGACAGGGGCTACGAGCAGTACTTC
NA,few,TRBJ1-3,TRBV7-2,CASSLEENTIYF,TGTGCCAGCAGCCTAGAGGAGAACACCATATATTTT
NA,NA,TRBJ2-1,TRBV11-3,CASSYRKDLNEQFF,TGTGCCAGCAGCTATCGTAAGGACCTCAATGAGCAGTTCTTC
TRBD1,NA,TRBJ2-7,TRBV29-1,CSVSPGQAYEQYF,TGCAGCGTGTCGCCGGGACAGGCCTACGAGCAGTACTTC
TRBD1,NA,TRBJ2-1,TRBV5-1,CASSLLQGAGGEQFF,TGCGCCAGCAGTTTATTACAGGGGGCTGGCGGTGAGCAGTTCTTC
TRBD1,NA,TRBJ1-2,TRBV2,CASTRPGTGTRRAGYTF,TGTGCCAGCACCCGTCCCGGGACAGGGACCCGACGCGCAGGCTACACCTTC
NA,NA,TRBJ2-7,TRBV6-1,CASSEALRGSSYEQYF,TGTGCCAGCAGTGAAGCGCTTCGTGGCAGCTCCTACGAGCAGTACTTC
NA,many,TRBJ2-5,TRBV28,CASSFSARADAQETQYF,TGTGCCAGCAGTTTTTCGGCACGGGCGGATGCCCAAGAGACCCAGTACTTC
NA,many,TRBJ1-4,TRBV4-1,CASSQRGTLATNEKLFF,TGCGCCAGCAGCCAACGAGGGACCTTAGCAACTAATGAAAAACTGTTTTTT
TRBD2,NA,TRBJ2-1,TRBV7-8,CASSLLAGGSSYNEQFF,TGTGCCAGCAGCTTACTCGCGGGGGGAAGCTCCTACAATGAGCAGTTCTTC
NA,NA,TRBJ2-7,TRBV6-2/TRBV6-3,CASTNVGVLYEQYF,TGTGCCAGCACCAATGTCGGGGTCCTCTACGAGCAGTACTTC
TRBD2,few,TRBJ2-7,TRBV29-1,CSVETFSQGTSGRDYEQYF,TGCAGCGTCGAAACCTTTAGCCAAGGGACTAGCGGGAGAGACTACGAGCAGTACTTC
TRBD2,few,TRBJ2-1,TRBV27,CASSAGTSGDNEQFF,TGTGCCAGCAGCGCCGGGACTAGCGGCGACAATGAGCAGTTCTTC
NA,few,TRBJ2-1,TRBV11-1,CASSLLPGPSKYNEQFF,TGTGCCAGCAGCCTACTCCCGGGACCATCGAAGTACAATGAGCAGTTCTTC
NA,few,TRBJ2-4,TRBV3-1,CASSQVTGIAKNIQYF,TGTGCCAGCAGCCAAGTGACGGGGATAGCCAAAAACATTCAGTACTTC